The 16 T cell receptor beta chains given below trace back to one sample, sequenced in a study of T cell responses to AZD1222 COVID-19 vaccine. Measured with immunoSEQ multiplex PCR; TCRdb has only the in-frame clones, and not every one. The table lists 150,000 to 200,000 clones, roughly 93% of them singletons. The sequenced sample was peripheral blood, obtained on day 0 of AZD1222 vaccination. The receptor source for this set is an adult in good health.

This clone was observed a handful of times. V usage is TRBV2 and J usage is TRBJ2-5, with 7 bases matching TRBD1. This CDR3 is built from 13 residues. Germline V gives CDR1 SNHLY, CDR2 FYNNEI. V lost 4 bases to trimming and J lost 4 bases; unmatched junction nucleotides: 3. The CDR3 spells CASSGTGVETQYF. The CDR3 DNA reads TGTGCCAGCAGTGGAACAGGGGTAGAGACCCAGTACTTC.

The J gene is TRBJ2-6, the V gene TRBV11-2, with a possible D match to TRBD1 (6 bases). This CDR3 has 17 amino acids. Germline CDR1 reads SGHAT; CDR2 reads FQNNGV. Trimming removed 0 bases from V and 0 bases from J, with 9 bases in between. In DNA, the CDR3 is TGTGCCAGCAGCTTAGAGAGGGGGAACTCTGGGGCCAACGTCCTGACTTTC. This sequence encodes CASSLERGNSGANVLTF.

As for this clone: Other DNA sequences in this sample translate to the same CDR3. V gene TRBV3-1 (or the pseudogene TRBV3-2) combines with J gene TRBJ2-7; D is unclear. V was pared by 4 bases and J by 3 bases, with 10 bases between. The CDR3 totals 13 residues. Germline V lookup: CDR1 LGHDT, CDR2 YNNKEL (reference sequence). The CDR3 protein is CASSPRSFYEQYF. CDR3 sequence (DNA): TGTGCCAGCAGCCCCCGGTCTTTCTACGAGCAGTACTTC.

This clone occurred a few times. The V call is TRBV7-9, the J call TRBJ2-7, with D unresolved. Germline V gene data show CDR1 as SEHNR and CDR2 as FQNEAQ (reference sequence). The CDR3 spans 12 residues. The V end lost 3 bases, the J end lost 2 bases, and 5 bases lay between the germline ends. In DNA, the CDR3 is TGTGCCAGCAGCTTTGGAACCTACGAGCAGTACTTC. It codes for CASSFGTYEQYF.

The gene calls are TRBV5-6 and TRBJ1-1, with 7 bases aligning to TRBD1. The germline V gene has CDR1 SGHDT and CDR2 YYEEEE. The CDR3 is 15 amino acids. V trimming: 9 bases; J trimming: 1 base; junction bases outside the gene matches: 12. The CDR3 spells CATNVKTGRNTEAFF. DNA of the CDR3: TGTGCCACCAACGTAAAGACAGGGAGGAACACTGAAGCTTTCTTT.

The gene calls are TRBV11-1 and TRBJ2-1; TRBD2 matches at 8 bases. Germline lookup yields CDR1 SGHAT and CDR2 FQDESV (reference sequence). V lost 6 bases to trimming and J lost 6 bases; unmatched junction nucleotides: 4. This CDR3 contains 13 residues. CDR3 protein: CASRWTSSNEQFF. The CDR3 DNA follows: TGTGCCAGCAGATGGACTAGCTCCAATGAGCAGTTCTTC. The full variable domain, with the rest looked up from reference TRBV11-1 and TRBJ2-1, is EAEVAQSPRYKITEKSQAVAFWCDPISGHATLYWYRQILGQGPELLVQFQDESVVDDSQLPKDRFSAERLKGVDSTLKIQPAELGDSAMYLCASRWTSSNEQFFGPGTRLTVL.

The J gene is TRBJ1-6, the V gene TRBV3-1 (or the pseudogene TRBV3-2), with unresolved D. The CDR3 has 14 amino acids. Trimming took 3 bases from V and 7 from J, leaving 10 bases between them. CDR1 is LGHDT and CDR2 is YNNKEL in the germline V gene (reference sequence). The CDR3, as DNA: TGTGCCAGCAGCCAGAGGGCGCACAATTCACCCCTCCACTTT. Protein sequence: CASSQRAHNSPLHF.

Here the CDR3 reads CASSSPDGSGNEKLFF. The CDR3 bases are TGTGCCAGCAGTTCCCCCGACGGGTCCGGTAATGAAAAACTGTTTTTT. This sequence joins TRBV6-5 and TRBJ1-4; D gene uncertain. Trimming removed 4 bases from V and 4 bases from J, with 16 bases in between. There are 16 residues in the CDR3. CDR1 is MNHEY, CDR2 SVGAGI, per germline.

This chain connects TRBV9 to TRBJ1-2; D unresolved. In germline, CDR1 is SGDLS, CDR2 YYNGEE. There are 16 residues in the CDR3. V lost 3 bases, J lost 0 bases, and 15 bases lay in between. CDR3 sequence: CASSGVAERSNYGYTF. The CDR3 region has the DNA TGTGCCAGCAGCGGGGTGGCTGAGAGGTCTAACTATGGCTACACCTTC.

The CDR3 sequence: CASSYGREALNTEAFF. The CDR3, as DNA: TGTGCCAGCAGTTACGGGCGGGAGGCCTTGAACACTGAAGCTTTCTTT. The chain uses TRBV6-5 and TRBJ1-1, with D unresolved. The V end was cut by 2 bases, the J end by 0 bases, with 13 bases between. CDR1 is MNHEY, CDR2 SVGAGI, per germline. This CDR3 is built from 16 residues.

This sequence joins TRBV11-2 and TRBJ2-5; 8 nucleotides align to TRBD2. The J segment lost 3 bases and the V segment lost 6 bases, leaving 6 bases of the junction unmatched. CDR3 length: 14 residues. The germline V gene has CDR1 SGHAT and CDR2 FQNNGV. The CDR3 sequence: CASRSIAGKETQYF. The CDR3 bases are TGTGCCAGCAGGTCCATAGCGGGAAAAGAGACCCAGTACTTC.

In DNA, the CDR3 is TGTGCCTGGAGTGTTTGGAGCTTGAATGAGCAGTTCTTC. Protein: CAWSVWSLNEQFF. V usage is TRBV30 and J usage is TRBJ2-1; D call uncertain. The germline V and J ends were trimmed by 0 bases and 7 bases, with 10 bases remaining between them. Looked up from germline, CDR1 is GTSNPN and CDR2 is SVGIG (reference sequence). This CDR3 is 13 amino acids long. The full variable domain, in which reference TRBV30 and TRBJ2-1 provide the parts outside the CDR3, is SQTIHQWPATLVQPVGSPLSLECTVEGTSNPNLYWYRQAAGRGLQLLFYSVGIGQISSEVPQNLSASRPQDRQFILSSKKLLLSDSGFYLCAWSVWSLNEQFFGPGTRLTVL.

The chain carries TRBV7-2 and TRBJ2-1, with 14 positions matching TRBD2. Germline V gives CDR1 SGHTA, CDR2 FQGNSA. V lost 5 bases, J lost 6 bases, and 12 bases stayed unmatched. The CDR3 is 18 amino acids. The CDR3 sequence: CASSVTGLAGVGGNEQFF. The CDR3 nucleotides are TGTGCCAGCAGCGTCACGGGACTAGCGGGAGTTGGGGGCAATGAGCAGTTCTTC. Using reference TRBV7-2 and TRBJ2-1 for the parts outside the CDR3, the full variable domain is GAGVSQSPSNKVTEKGKDVELRCDPISGHTALYWYRQSLGQGLEFLIYFQGNSAPDKSGLPSDRFSAERTGGSVSTLTIQRTQQEDSAVYLCASSVTGLAGVGGNEQFFGPGTRLTVL.

The chain has TRBV2 and TRBJ1-1; the match to TRBD1 covers 7 bases. The CDR3 runs 14 residues. V shed 7 bases and J 0 bases; nucleotides not matched to a gene: 5. CDR1 SNHLY and CDR2 FYNNEI come from the germline V gene. DNA for the CDR3: TGTGCCAGCACTAACAGGGGCATGAACACTGAAGCTTTCTTT. Protein: CASTNRGMNTEAFF.

The CDR3 spells CASSLTGQNTEAFF. CDR3 nucleotide sequence: TGTGCCAGCAGTTTAACCGGACAGAACACTGAAGCTTTCTTT. The chain is built from TRBV27 and TRBJ1-1, with D possibly TRBD1 on 5 matching bases. V dropped 2 bases and J dropped 1 base, with 8 bases sitting between them. CDR3 length: 14 residues. Looked up from germline, CDR1 is MNHEY and CDR2 is SMNVEV (reference sequence).

The V call is TRBV19, the J call TRBJ2-1, with 11 bases fitting TRBD2. Germline V gene sequence: CDR1 LNHDA, CDR2 SQIVND (reference sequence). The CDR3 is made up of 15 amino acids. V lost 3 bases to trimming and J lost 10 bases; unmatched junction nucleotides: 8. CDR3 residues: CASSITSGGPVEQFF. The CDR3 bases are TGTGCCAGTAGTATTACTAGCGGGGGTCCTGTGGAGCAGTTCTTC.